The source of this T cell receptor (beta chain) is a study of blood T cell repertoires in COVID-19. Study-level information: The origin of the acute and convalescent COVID-19 samples was the United States, Italy and Spain. PBMCs, B-cell-depleted T cells, or T cells were the source of the cDNA or gDNA that made up the material.

Per the original methods: By means of reference gene primer amplification, nucleated cell counts were estimated. Sequencing used immunoSEQ multiplex PCR; TCRdb keeps in-frame clones, though not all of them. The V and J calls and clone size come from that table; D and trimming were worked out from the DNA. In the table there are about 120,000 clones, about 87% of which are singletons. The CDR3 loop spans 16 amino acids. The germline gives CDR1 SGDLS, CDR2 YYNGEE. Deletions cut 4 bases from V and 6 bases from J, with 20 bases between. This clonotype originated in a woman aged 45 to 65 with acute or convalescent COVID-19. Sequenced input: peripheral blood. The chain links TRBV9 to TRBJ2-4, with TRBD1 as a possible D gene (8 bases). The CDR3 loop reads CASSPSGKGQANIQYF. The CDR3 coding sequence is TGTGCCAGCAGCCCGAGCGGGAAGGGACAGGCAAACATTCAGTACTTC.